This T cell receptor beta chain comes out of a study of PD-1 blockade in classical Hodgkin lymphoma. Regarding the study as a whole: Healthy donors were reported to have higher baseline TCR diversity than newly diagnosed patients. Newly diagnosed patients and complete responders had comparable diversity at baseline. Unlike CD8+ TCR diversity, which did not rise significantly by C4D1, CD4+ TCR diversity did.

No patient escaped relapse after autologous stem cell transplantation, and brentuximab vedotin exposure varied. Libraries were prepared by immunoSEQ multiplex PCR; TCRdb keeps only in-frame clonotypes and omits some of them. The table has 90,000 or so clones, 80% to 95% seen once. On this clone itself: Its antigen is still unknown.

V was clipped by 5 bases and J by 1 base, with 16 bases between them. CDR3 length equals 15 residues. Germline V gene sequence: CDR1 SGHNT, CDR2 YYREEE (reference sequence). The sequencing used peripheral blood mononuclear cells (PBMCs), collected before the second cycle of nivolumab. The chain joins TRBV5-4 to TRBJ2-7; tentative D call: TRBD1 (7 bases). The TCR comes from a human donor with classical Hodgkin lymphoma. Here the CDR3 reads CASSPIQGGSYEQYF. The CDR3, as DNA: TGTGCCAGCAGTCCAATCCAGGGGGGTTCCTACGAGCAGTACTTC.